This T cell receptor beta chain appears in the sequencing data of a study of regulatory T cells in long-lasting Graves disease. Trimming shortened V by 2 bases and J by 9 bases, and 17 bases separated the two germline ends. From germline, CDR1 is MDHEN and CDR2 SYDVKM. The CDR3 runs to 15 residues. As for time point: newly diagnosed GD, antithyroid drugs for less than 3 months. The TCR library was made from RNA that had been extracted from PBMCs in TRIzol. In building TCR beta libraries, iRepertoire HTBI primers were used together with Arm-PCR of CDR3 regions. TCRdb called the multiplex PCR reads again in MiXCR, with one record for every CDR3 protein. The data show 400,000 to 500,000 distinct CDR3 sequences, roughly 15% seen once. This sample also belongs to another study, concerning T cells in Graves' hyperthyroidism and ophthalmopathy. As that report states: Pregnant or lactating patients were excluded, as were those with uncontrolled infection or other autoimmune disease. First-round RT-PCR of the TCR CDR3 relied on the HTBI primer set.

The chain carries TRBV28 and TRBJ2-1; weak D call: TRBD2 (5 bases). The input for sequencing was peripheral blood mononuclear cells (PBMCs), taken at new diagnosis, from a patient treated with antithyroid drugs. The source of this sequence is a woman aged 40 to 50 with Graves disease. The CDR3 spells CASSLKTRGISEQFF. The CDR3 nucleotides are TGTGCCAGCAGTTTAAAAACCCGGGGAATCAGTGAGCAGTTCTTC.